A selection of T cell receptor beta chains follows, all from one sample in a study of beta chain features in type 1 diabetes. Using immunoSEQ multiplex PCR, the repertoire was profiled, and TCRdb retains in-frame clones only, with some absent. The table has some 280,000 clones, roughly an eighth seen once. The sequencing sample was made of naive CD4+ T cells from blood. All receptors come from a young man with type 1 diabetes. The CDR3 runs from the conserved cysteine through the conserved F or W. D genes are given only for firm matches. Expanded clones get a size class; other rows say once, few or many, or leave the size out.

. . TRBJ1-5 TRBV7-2 TGTGCCAGCAGCTTAGTCCAGGGAAGTGCATCCCAGCATTTT CASSLVQGSASQHF
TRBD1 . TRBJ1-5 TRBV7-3 TGTGCCAGCAGCTTAACGGGGACAGGTATTCAGCCCCAGCATTTT CASSLTGTGIQPQHF
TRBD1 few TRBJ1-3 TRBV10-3 TGTGCCATCAGACCGGGGACAGGGGTTGGAAACACCATATATTTT CAIRPGTGVGNTIYF
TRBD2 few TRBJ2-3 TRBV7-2 TGTGCCAGCAGCCTTCAACTAGCGGGAGGCACAGATACGCAGTATTTT CASSLQLAGGTDTQYF
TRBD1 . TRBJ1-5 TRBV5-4 TGTGCCAGCAGCTTGGGGGGACAGATAAATCAGCCCCAGCATTTT CASSLGGQINQPQHF
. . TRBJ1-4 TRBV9 TGTGCCAGCAGCCGACAGGTCAGCCGCGAAAAACTGTTTTTT CASSRQVSREKLFF
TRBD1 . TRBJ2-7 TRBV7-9 TGTGCCAGCAGCTTAAAAGGGACAGGCTACGAGCAGTACTTC CASSLKGTGYEQYF
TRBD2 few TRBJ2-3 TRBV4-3 TGCGCCAGCAGCCACGGACCGGGGACTAGAGGAGATACGCAGTATTTT CASSHGPGTRGDTQYF
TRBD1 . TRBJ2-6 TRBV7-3 TGTGCCAGCAGTATGGACAGGGAGGTCTCTGGGGCCAACGTCCTGACTTTC CASSMDREVSGANVLTF
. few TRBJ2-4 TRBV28 TGTGCCAGCAGTTCGTATACAGGGAGGGGGGCCAAAAACATTCAGTACTTC CASSSYTGRGAKNIQYF
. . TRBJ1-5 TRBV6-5 TGTGCCAGCAGTTACGCCGCGGGGCAGCCCCAGCATTTT CASSYAAGQPQHF
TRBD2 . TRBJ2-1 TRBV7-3 TGTGCCAGCAGCCCCCTAGCGGGAGGTAAGAATGAGCAGTTCTTC CASSPLAGGKNEQFF
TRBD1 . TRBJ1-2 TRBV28 TGTGCCAGCAGTCGAACAGGGGTAGGGAACTATGGCTACACCTTC CASSRTGVGNYGYTF
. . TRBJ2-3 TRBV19 TGTGCCAGTAGACGTACAGGGATAGTTACAGATACGCAGTATTTT CASRRTGIVTDTQYF
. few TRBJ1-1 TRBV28 TGTGCCAGCAGTCGAAGGGGGAACACTGAAGCTTTCTTT CASSRRGNTEAFF
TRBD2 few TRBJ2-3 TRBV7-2 TGTGCCAGCAGCCGATGGTCAGCGGGAGGCTCCCATAAGCAGTATTTT CASSRWSAGGSHKQYF
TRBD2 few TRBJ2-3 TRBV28 TGTGCCAGTCGCGGGGGGGGAGCAGATACGCAGTATTTT CASRGGGADTQYF
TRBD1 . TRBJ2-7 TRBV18 TGTGCCAGCTCACCACCGAGACAGGGAAGCGAGCAGTACTTC CASSPPRQGSEQYF
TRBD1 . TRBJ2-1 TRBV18 TGTGCCAGCTCACCACCGGGACAGGGAGGCTATGAGCAGTTCTTC CASSPPGQGGYEQFF
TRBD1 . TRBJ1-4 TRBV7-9 TGTGCCAGCAGCCCCGACAGGGGTGGAGAAAAACTGTTTTTT CASSPDRGGEKLFF
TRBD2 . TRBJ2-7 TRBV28 TGTGCCAGCAGTTCGCCGTTAGCGGGGAGCTCCTACGAGCAGTACTTC CASSSPLAGSSYEQYF
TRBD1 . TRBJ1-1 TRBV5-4 TGTGCCAGCAGCTGGGACAGGGGGATGAACACTGAAGCTTTCTTT CASSWDRGMNTEAFF
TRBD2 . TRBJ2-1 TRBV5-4 TGTGCCAGCAGCTCGGCCGAAAGCGGGAGGTTCAATGAGCAGTTCTTC CASSSAESGRFNEQFF
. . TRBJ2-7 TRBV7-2 TGTGCCAGCAGCAGCCGGGACTCCTACGAGCAGTACTTC CASSSRDSYEQYF
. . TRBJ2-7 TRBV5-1 TGCGCCAGCAGCTTGGAATTCGGGGATCCTATCTCCTACGAGCAGTACTTC CASSLEFGDPISYEQYF
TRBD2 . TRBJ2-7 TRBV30 TGTGCCTGGAGTGATGGCGGGAGGCCCTACGAGCAGTACTTC CAWSDGGRPYEQYF
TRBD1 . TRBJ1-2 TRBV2 TGTGCCAGCACCTGGACAGGGGGCGATGGCTACACCTTC CASTWTGGDGYTF
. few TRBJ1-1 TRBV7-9 TGTGCCAGCAACATACGGGGGGTTGAAGCTTTCTTT CASNIRGVEAFF
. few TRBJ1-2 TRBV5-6 TGTGCCAGCCATCCCCCCGGTAACTATGGCTACACCTTC CASHPPGNYGYTF
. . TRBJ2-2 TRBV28 TGTGCCAGCAGTTCCCTTAGCGGATACACCGGGGAGCTGTTTTTT CASSSLSGYTGELFF
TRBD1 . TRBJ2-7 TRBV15 TGTGCCACCAGCAGAGATTTGAAGGGGACAGGGTTTGCCTACGAGCAGTACTTC CATSRDLKGTGFAYEQYF
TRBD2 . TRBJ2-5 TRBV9 TGTGCCAGCAGCGTAGAGTTACTAGCGGGAGTGGGGACCCAGTACTTC CASSVELLAGVGTQYF
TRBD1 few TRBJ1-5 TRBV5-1 TGCGCCAGCAGCTTGGCGCCCAGGGGGCCTCATCAGCCCCAGCATTTT CASSLAPRGPHQPQHF
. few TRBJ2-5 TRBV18 TGTGCCAGCTCACCCCGGGAGACCCAGTACTTC CASSPRETQYF
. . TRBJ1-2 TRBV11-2 TGTGCCAGCAGCTTTTTATCAGAAAACTATGGCTACACCTTC CASSFLSENYGYTF
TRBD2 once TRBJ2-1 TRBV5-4 TGTGCCAGCAGTCCAAGCGGGGGAGGTCTGAGGCAGTTCTTC CASSPSGGGLRQFF
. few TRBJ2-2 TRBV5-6 TGTGCCAGCAGCATAGGGGGGGGACCCACCGGGGAGCTGTTTTTT CASSIGGGPTGELFF
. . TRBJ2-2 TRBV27 TGTGCCAGCAGTTTATACCCCCTTCGAGGGGGCACCGGGGAGCTGTTTTTT CASSLYPLRGGTGELFF
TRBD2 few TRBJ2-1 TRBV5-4 TGTGCCAGCAGCCTCCCTAGCGGGAACTACAATGAGCAGTTCTTC CASSLPSGNYNEQFF
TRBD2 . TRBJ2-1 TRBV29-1 TGCAGCGTTGCCCCTATAGCGGGAGCTTACAATGAGCAGTTCTTC CSVAPIAGAYNEQFF